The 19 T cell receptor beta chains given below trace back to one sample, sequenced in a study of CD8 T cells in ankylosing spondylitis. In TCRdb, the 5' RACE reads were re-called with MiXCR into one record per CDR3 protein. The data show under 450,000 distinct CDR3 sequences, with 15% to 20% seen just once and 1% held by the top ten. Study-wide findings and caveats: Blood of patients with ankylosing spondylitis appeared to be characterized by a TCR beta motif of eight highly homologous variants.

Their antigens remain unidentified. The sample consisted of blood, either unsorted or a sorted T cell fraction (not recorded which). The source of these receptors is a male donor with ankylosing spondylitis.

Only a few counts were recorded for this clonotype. The DNA for the CDR3 is TGTGCCAGCTCACCACAGGATGTAGGGGGGACTGAAGCTTTCTTT. Translating it yields CASSPQDVGGTEAFF. This chain uses TRBV18 with TRBJ1-1; possibly TRBD1 for D (6 bases). The length of the CDR3 is 15 residues. Germline CDR1 is KGHSH and CDR2 is LQKENI. The V end was cut by 1 base, the J end by 5 bases, with 14 bases between.

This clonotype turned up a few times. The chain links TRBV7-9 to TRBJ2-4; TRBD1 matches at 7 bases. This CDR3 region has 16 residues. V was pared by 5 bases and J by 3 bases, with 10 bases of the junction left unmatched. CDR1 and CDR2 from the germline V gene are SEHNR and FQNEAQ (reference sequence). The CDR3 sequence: CASSLQTGSGKNIQYF. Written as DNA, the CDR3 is TGTGCCAGCAGCCTTCAGACAGGGTCGGGCAAAAACATTCAGTACTTC.

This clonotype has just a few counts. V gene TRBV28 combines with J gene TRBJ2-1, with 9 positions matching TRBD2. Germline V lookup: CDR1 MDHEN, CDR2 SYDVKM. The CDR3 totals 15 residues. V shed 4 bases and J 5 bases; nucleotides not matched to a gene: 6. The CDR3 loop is CASSYSGSKDNEQFF. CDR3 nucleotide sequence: TGTGCCAGCAGTTATAGCGGGAGTAAGGACAATGAGCAGTTCTTC. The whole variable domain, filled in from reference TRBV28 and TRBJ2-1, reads DVKVTQSSRYLVKRTGEKVFLECVQDMDHENMFWYRQDPGLGLRLIYFSYDVKMKEKGDIPEGYSVSREKKERFSLILESASTNQTSMYLCASSYSGSKDNEQFFGPGTRLTVL.

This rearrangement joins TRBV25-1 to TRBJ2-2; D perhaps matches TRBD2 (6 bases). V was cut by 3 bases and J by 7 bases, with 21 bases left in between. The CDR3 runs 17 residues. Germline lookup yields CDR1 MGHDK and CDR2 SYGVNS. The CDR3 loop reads CASSDPALAGAVGELFF. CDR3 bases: TGTGCCAGCAGTGATCCTGCACTAGCTGGGGCTGTCGGGGAGCTGTTTTTT.

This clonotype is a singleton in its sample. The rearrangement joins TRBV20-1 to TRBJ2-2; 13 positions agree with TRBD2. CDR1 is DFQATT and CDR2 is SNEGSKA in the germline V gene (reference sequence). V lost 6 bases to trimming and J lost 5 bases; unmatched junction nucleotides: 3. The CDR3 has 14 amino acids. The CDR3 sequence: CSARTSGSTGELFF. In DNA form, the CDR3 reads TGCAGTGCCAGGACTAGCGGGAGTACCGGGGAGCTGTTTTTT.

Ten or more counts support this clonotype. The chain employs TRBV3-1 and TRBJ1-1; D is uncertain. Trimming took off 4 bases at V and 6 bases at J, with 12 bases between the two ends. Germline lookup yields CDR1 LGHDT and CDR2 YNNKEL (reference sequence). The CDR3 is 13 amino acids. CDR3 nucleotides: TGTGCCAGCAGCCCGTCCGCCGGGCCTGAAGCTTTCTTT. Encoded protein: CASSPSAGPEAFF.

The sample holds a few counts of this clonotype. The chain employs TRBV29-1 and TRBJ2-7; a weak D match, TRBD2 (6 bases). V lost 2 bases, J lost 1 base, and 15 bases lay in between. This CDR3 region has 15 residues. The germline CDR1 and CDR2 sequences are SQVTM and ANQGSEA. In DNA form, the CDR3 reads TGCAGCGTTGAATCTGGGGGAGGTCTTTCCTACGAGCAGTACTTC. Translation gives CSVESGGGLSYEQYF.

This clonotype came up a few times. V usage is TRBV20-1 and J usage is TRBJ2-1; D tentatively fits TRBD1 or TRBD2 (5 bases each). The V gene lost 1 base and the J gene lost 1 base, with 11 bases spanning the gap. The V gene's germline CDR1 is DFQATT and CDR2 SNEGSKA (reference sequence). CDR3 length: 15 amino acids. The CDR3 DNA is TGCAGTGCTAGAGGTGGGGGTGGGTCCTACAATGAGCAGTTCTTC. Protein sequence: CSARGGGGSYNEQFF.

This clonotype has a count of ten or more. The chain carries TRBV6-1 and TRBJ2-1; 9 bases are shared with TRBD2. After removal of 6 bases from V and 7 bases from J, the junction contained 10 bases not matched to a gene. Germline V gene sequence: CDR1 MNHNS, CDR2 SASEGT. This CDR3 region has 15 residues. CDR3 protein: CASSPSSGGNNEQFF. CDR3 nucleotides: TGTGCCAGCAGCCCCTCAAGCGGGGGGAATAATGAGCAGTTCTTC.

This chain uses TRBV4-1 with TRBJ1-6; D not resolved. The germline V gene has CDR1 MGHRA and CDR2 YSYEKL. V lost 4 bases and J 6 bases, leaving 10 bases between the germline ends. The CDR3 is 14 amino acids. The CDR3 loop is CASSLGLANSPLHF. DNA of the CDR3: TGCGCCAGCAGCCTAGGGCTTGCTAATTCACCCCTCCACTTT.

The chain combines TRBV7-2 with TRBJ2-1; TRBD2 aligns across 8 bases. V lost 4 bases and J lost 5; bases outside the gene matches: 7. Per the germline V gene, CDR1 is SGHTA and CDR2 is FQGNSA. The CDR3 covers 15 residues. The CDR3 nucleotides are TGTGCCAGCAGCTGGGGTGGGACTAGGAACAATGAGCAGTTCTTC. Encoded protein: CASSWGGTRNNEQFF.

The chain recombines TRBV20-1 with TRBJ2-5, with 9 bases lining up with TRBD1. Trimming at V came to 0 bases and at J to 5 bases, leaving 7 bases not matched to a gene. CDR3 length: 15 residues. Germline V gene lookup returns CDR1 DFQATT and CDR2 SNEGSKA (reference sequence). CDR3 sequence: CSARDPTGGLETQYF. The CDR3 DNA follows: TGCAGTGCTAGAGACCCCACAGGGGGCTTGGAGACCCAGTACTTC.

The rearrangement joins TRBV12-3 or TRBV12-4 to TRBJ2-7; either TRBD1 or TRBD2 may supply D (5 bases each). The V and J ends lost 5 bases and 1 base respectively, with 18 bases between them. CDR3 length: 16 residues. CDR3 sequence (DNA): TGTGCCAGCAGTCCCAACCGGGGCAGCCGGTCCTACGAGCAGTACTTC. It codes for CASSPNRGSRSYEQYF.

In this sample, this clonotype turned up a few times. This CDR3 is CASSVGAGGAAEFF. The CDR3 coding sequence is TGTGCCAGCAGCGTTGGGGCAGGGGGCGCAGCGGAGTTCTTC. The rearrangement joins TRBV9 to TRBJ2-1; TRBD1 matches 8 bases. V shed 2 bases, J shed 14 bases, and the junction held 12 bases outside the gene matches. Germline lookup yields CDR1 SGDLS and CDR2 YYNGEE. The CDR3 contains 14 residues.

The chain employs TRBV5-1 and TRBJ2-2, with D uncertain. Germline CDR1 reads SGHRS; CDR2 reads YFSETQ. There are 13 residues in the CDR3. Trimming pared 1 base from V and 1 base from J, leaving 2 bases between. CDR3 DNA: TGCGCCAGCAGCTTGATGAACACCGGGGAGCTGTTTTTT. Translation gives CASSLMNTGELFF.

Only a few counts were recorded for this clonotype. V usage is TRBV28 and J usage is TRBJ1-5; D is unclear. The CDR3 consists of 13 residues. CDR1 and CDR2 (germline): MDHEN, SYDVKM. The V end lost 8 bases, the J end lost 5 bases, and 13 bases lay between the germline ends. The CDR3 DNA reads TGTGCCAGCCAAGCTCCCAGCCATCAGCCCCAGCATTTT. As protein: CASQAPSHQPQHF.

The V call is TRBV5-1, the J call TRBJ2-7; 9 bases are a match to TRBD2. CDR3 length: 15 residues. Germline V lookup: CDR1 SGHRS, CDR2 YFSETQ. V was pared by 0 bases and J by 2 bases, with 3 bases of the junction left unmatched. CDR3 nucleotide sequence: TGCGCCAGCAGCTTGGTAGCGGGAGAAACCTACGAGCAGTACTTC. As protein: CASSLVAGETYEQYF.

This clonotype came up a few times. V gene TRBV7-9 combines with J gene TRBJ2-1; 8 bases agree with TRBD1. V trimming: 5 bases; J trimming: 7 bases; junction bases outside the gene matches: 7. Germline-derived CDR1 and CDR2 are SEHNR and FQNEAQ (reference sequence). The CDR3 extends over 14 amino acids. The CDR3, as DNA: TGTGCCAGCAGCGTACGGACAGGGTGGAATGAGCAGTTCTTC. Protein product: CASSVRTGWNEQFF.

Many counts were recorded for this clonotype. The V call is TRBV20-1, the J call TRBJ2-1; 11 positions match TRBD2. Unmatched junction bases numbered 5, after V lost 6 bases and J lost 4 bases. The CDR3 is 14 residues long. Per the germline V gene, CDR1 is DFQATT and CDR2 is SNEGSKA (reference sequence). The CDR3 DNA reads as TGCAGTGCCAGGACTAGCGGGTCTTACAATGAGCAGTTCTTC. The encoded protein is CSARTSGSYNEQFF.